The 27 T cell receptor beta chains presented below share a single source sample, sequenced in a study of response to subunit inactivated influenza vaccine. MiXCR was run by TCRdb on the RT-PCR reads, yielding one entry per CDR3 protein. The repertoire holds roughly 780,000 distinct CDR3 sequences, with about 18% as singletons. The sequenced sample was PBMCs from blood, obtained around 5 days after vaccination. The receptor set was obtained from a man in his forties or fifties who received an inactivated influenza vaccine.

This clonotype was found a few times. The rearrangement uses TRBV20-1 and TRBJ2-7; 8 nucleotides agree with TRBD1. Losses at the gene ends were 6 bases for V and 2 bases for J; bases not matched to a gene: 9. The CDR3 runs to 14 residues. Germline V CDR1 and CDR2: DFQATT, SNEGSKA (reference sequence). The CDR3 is CSARTGIEAYEQYF. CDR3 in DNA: TGCAGTGCCCGGACAGGGATTGAGGCCTACGAGCAGTACTTC.

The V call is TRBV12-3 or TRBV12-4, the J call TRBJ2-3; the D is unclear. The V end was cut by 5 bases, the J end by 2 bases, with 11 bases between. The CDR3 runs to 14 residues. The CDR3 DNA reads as TGTGCCAGCAGTCCGCGACTGAACACAGATACGCAGTATTTT. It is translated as CASSPRLNTDTQYF.

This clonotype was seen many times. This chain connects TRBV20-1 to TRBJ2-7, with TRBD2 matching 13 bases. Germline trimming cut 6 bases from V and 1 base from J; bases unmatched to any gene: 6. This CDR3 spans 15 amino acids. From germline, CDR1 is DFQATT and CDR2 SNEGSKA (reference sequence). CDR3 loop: CSAKGLAGRSYEQYF. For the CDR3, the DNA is TGCAGTGCCAAGGGACTAGCGGGACGATCCTACGAGCAGTACTTC.

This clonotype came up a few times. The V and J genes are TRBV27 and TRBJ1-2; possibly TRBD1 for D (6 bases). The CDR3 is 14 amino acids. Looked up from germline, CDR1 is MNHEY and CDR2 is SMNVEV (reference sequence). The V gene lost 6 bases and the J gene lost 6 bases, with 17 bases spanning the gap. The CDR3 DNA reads TGTGCCAGCAGCCCACTGGGGGCGCCGGATGGCTACACCTTC. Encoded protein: CASSPLGAPDGYTF.

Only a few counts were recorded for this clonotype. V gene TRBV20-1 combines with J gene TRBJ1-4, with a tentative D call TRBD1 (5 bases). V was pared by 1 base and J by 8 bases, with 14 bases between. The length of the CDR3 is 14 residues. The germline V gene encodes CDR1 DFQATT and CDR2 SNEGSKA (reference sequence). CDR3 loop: CSARAPRAREKLFF. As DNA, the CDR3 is TGCAGTGCTAGAGCCCCCAGGGCCCGGGAAAAACTGTTTTTT.

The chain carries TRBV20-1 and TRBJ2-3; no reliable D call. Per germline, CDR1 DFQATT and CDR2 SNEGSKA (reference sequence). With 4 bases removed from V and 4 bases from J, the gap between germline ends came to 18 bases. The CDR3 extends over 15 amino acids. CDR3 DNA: TGCAGTGCTACCGGCGCCCGAATGTCAGCAGATACGCAGTATTTT. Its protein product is CSATGARMSADTQYF.

The CDR3 DNA sequence: TGCAGTGCTAGATGGCGGGGGGGACAAGAGACCCAGTACTTC. Residues: CSARWRGGQETQYF. The chain combines TRBV20-1 with TRBJ2-5; 9 nucleotides match TRBD2. This CDR3 spans 14 amino acids. Germline CDR1 and CDR2: DFQATT and SNEGSKA (reference sequence). V dropped 2 bases and J dropped 2; count of bases not matched to a gene: 3.

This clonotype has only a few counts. CDR3 amino acids: CATSVDRGTQYF. The CDR3 nucleotides are TGTGCCACCAGTGTCGACAGGGGGACCCAGTACTTC. The V and J genes are TRBV24-1 and TRBJ2-5; TRBD1 aligns across 8 bases. Germline V gene sequence: CDR1 KGHDR, CDR2 SFDVKD. The V gene end was trimmed by 5 bases and the J gene end by 7 bases; junction bases not matched to a gene: 2. The CDR3 totals 12 residues.

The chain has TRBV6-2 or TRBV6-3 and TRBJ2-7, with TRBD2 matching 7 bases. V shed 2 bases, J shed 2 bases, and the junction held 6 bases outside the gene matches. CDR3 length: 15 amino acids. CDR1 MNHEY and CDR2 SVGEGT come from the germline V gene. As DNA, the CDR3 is TGTGCCAGCAGTTACGGGGGGGACGGACCCTACGAGCAGTACTTC. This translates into CASSYGGDGPYEQYF.

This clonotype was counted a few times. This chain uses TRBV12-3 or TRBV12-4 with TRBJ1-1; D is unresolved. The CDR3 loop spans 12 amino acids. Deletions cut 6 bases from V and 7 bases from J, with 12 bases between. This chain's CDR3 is CASSLGVFEAFF. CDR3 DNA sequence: TGTGCCAGCAGCCTTGGGGTCTTTGAAGCTTTCTTT.

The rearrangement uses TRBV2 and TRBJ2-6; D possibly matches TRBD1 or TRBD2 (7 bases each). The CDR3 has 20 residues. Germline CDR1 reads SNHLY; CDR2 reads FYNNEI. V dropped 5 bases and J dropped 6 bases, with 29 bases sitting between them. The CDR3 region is CASSPASSSGGELEANVLTF. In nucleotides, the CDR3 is TGTGCCAGCAGTCCGGCCTCGTCGTCAGGGGGGGAGTTGGAGGCCAACGTCCTGACTTTC.

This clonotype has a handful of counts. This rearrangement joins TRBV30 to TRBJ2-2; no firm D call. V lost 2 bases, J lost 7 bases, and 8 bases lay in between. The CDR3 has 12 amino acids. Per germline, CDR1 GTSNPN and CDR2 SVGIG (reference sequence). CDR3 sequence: CAWSHYGGELFF. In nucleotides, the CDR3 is TGTGCCTGGAGTCATTATGGCGGGGAGCTGTTTTTT.

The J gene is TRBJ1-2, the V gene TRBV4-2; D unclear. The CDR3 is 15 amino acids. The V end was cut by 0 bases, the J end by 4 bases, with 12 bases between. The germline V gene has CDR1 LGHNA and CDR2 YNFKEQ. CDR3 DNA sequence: TGTGCCAGCAGCCAAGATACGACTACGAGCTATGGCTACACCTTC. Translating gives CASSQDTTTSYGYTF.

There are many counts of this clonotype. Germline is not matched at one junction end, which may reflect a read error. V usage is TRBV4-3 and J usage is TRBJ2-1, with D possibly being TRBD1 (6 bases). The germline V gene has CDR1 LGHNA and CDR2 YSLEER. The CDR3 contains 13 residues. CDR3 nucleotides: TGTGCCAGCAGCCAAGAAGGGGGCAATGAGCAGTTCTTC. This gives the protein CASSQEGGNEQFF.

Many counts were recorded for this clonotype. CDR3 region: CSVGGGRSNQPQHF. The DNA of the CDR3 is TGCAGCGTTGGAGGAGGGAGAAGCAATCAGCCCCAGCATTTT. The rearrangement joins TRBV29-1 to TRBJ1-5; D is unresolved. The germline gives CDR1 SQVTM, CDR2 ANQGSEA. The CDR3 totals 14 residues. The V end was cut by 4 bases, the J end by 1 base, with 11 bases between.

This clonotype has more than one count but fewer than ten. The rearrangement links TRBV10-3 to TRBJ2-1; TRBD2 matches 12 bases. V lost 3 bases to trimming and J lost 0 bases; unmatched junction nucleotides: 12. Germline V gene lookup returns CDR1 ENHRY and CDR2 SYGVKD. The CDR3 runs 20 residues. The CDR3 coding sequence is TGTGCCATCAGTGAAGGTACTAGCGGGAGGCGGGGATTCTCCTACAATGAGCAGTTCTTC. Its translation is CAISEGTSGRRGFSYNEQFF.

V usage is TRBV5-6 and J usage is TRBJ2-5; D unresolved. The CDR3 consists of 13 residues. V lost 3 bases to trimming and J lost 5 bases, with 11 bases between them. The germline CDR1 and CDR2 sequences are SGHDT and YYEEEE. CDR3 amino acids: CASSSDPWETQYF. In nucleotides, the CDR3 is TGTGCCAGCAGCTCGGACCCGTGGGAGACCCAGTACTTC.

The CDR3 region is CSARRLAGLNEQYF. CDR3 DNA: TGCAGTGCTAGGCGGCTAGCGGGACTCAACGAGCAGTACTTC. The chain couples TRBV20-1 to TRBJ2-7; 9 nucleotides line up with TRBD2. Per the germline V gene, CDR1 is DFQATT and CDR2 is SNEGSKA (reference sequence). Germline trimming cut 3 bases from V and 5 bases from J; bases unmatched to any gene: 8. The CDR3 has 14 amino acids.

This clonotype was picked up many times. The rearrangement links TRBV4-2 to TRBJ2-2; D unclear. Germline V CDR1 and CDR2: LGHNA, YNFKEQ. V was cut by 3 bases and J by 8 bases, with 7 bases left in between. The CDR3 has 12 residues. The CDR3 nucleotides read TGTGCCAGCAGCCACCTACAGGGGGAGCTGTTTTTT. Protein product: CASSHLQGELFF.

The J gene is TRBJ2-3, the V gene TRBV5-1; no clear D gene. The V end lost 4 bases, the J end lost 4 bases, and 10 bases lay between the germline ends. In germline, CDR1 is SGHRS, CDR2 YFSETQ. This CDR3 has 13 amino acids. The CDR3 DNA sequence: TGCGCCAGCAGCACTGGATCCTCAGATACGCAGTATTTT. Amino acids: CASSTGSSDTQYF.

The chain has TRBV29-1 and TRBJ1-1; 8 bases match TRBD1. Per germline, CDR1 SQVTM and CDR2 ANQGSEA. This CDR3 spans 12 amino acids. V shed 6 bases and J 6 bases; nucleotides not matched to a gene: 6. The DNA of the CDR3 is TGCAGCGTCGCCGACAGGGGCCCTGAAGCTTTCTTT. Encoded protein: CSVADRGPEAFF.

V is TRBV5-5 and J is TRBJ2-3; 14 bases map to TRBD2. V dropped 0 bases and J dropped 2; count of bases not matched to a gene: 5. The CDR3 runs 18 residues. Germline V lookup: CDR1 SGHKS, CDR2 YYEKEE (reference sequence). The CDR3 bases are TGTGCCAGCAGCTTGGGGACTAGCGGGGGGCGTCCCACAGATACGCAGTATTTT. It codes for CASSLGTSGGRPTDTQYF.

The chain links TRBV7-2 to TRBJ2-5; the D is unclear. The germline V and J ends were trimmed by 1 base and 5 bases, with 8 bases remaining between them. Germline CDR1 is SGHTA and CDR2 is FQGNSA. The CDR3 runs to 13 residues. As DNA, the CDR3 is TGTGCCAGCAGCTTAGGCGGTATGGAGACCCAGTACTTC. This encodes CASSLGGMETQYF.

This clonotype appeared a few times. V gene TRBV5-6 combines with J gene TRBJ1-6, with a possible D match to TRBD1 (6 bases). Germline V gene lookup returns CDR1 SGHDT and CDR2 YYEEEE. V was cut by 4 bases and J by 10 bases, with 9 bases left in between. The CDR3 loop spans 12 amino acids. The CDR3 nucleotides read TGTGCCAGCAGCCCAGGGGTATCACCCCTCCACTTT. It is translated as CASSPGVSPLHF.

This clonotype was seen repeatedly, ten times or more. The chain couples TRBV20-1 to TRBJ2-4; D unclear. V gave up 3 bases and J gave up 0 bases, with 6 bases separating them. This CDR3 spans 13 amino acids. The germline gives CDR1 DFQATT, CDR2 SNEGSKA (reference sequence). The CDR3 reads CSASGLAKNIQYF. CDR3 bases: TGCAGTGCTAGCGGGTTAGCCAAAAACATTCAGTACTTC.

The CDR3 coding sequence is TGTGCCAGCAGCGTAGCGGGAACTCGGGACGAGCAGTACTTC. As protein: CASSVAGTRDEQYF. The rearrangement uses TRBV9 and TRBJ2-7; possibly TRBD2 for D (5 bases). The CDR3 extends over 14 amino acids. The germline V and J ends were trimmed by 0 bases and 5 bases, with 12 bases remaining between them. Germline assignment: CDR1 SGDLS and CDR2 YYNGEE.

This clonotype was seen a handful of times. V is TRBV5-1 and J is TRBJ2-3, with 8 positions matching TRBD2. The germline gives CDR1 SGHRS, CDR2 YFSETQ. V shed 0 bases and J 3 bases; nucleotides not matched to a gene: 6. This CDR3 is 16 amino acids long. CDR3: CASSLEAGVMTDTQYF. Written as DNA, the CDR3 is TGCGCCAGCAGCTTGGAAGCGGGAGTAATGACAGATACGCAGTATTTT.